This TCR beta chain was obtained from a study of shared clonotypes between healthy human individuals. In the case of this clone: Its antigen is undetermined. The identical CDR3 is also encoded by other nucleotide sequences in the sample.

V lost 4 bases and J lost 0; bases outside the gene matches: 3. The CDR3 extends over 15 amino acids. Germline V gives CDR1 SNHLY, CDR2 FYNNEI. Study outcomes and limitations: In contrast to clonotypes shared by all four donors, non-shared clonotypes had lower generation probabilities.

As defined, naive CD8 cells were CD45RO-negative and positively selected for CCR7, with terminally differentiated effector memory CD45RA+ cells excluded. The method was immunoSEQ multiplex PCR; TCRdb's version includes in-frame clones alone and lacks a portion of them. Among 2 million to 2.5 million clones listed, less than 95% were seen once. The chain carries TRBV2 and TRBJ2-7; 10 bases agree with TRBD1. The TCR comes from a man aged 18-30 years in good health. Specimen: naive CD8+ T cells sorted from blood. DNA for the CDR3: TGTGCCAGCAGTGGAGGGACAGGGGTCTCCTACGAGCAGTACTTC. It yields the protein CASSGGTGVSYEQYF.